This T cell receptor beta chain was documented in a study of early T cells in non-severe SARS-CoV-2 infection (dated by TCRdb to the early 2020s). Regarding the study in general: TCR sequencing used bulk RNA from unsorted whole blood, so alpha and beta chains could not be paired. General findings and caveats noted by the study authors: VDJdb matching was skewed toward anti-spike CD8 responses, so virus-specific expansions were likely underestimated and private and CD4 specificities were missed.

Taken from the germline V gene, the CDR1 and CDR2 loops are MNHNS and SASEGT. Cut back by 6 bases and 3 bases, the V and J ends lie 18 bases apart. The CDR3 starts with the cysteine, ends with the phenylalanine, and has 15 residues. The entry retains the CDR3 DNA only, 45 bases that are in frame from base 1. A word on this clonotype: Which antigen it targets is not known. Base qualities are not at hand, and no much larger clone is one base apart.

The library came from 5' RACE. The sample was run on a NextSeq 500. The TCR library protocol attached unique molecular identifiers to individual cDNA molecules to correct for sequencing error and PCR bias. Both TCR alpha and beta chains were sequenced, and tight co-correlation was observed between alpha and beta sequence abundances in each sample. Turning to the authors' computational methods: Decombinator V4 was used to annotate the V gene, J gene and CDR3 of the TCR sequences. Expanded TCRs were defined as changing significantly between any two time points under a Poisson model with p below 0.0001. Abundances of TCRs were expressed as counts per million after normalisation to the total number of TCRs sequenced in each sample. TRAV1-2 paired with TRAJ12, TRAJ20 or TRAJ33 defined MAIT TCRs, while TRAV10 paired with TRAJ18 defined iNKT TCRs. A search of VDJdb, accessed on 1 November 2021, was run for TCRs annotated to CMV, EBV and SARS-CoV-2, with TCRs annotated for multiple antigens excluded. Using fastp at Q25 and MiXCR, TCRdb reprocessed the public reads and kept productive beta chains. Every distinct CDR3 protein forms one entry, paired with its most common genes and DNA. TCRdb's processing, not the authors' own work, is the source of the V and J calls. The sample data list 75,000 to 80,000 distinct CDR3 sequences, and 8.5% to 10% of these were observed just once. In total, the top ten clones hold about 4.8% of the sample.

Set within a cohort of healthcare workers in London, UK, this nested case-control study involved weekly PCR testing of nasopharyngeal swabs along with blood sampling. Healthcare workers were enrolled in the week of the UK lockdown, from 23 to 31 March 2020, and were followed every week for up to roughly 15 weeks. Specimen: whole blood. The origin of this receptor is an adult who was a healthcare worker with PCR-confirmed SARS-CoV-2 infection or an uninfected control (not recorded which). The V gene is TRBV6-1 and the J gene is TRBJ2-7; the D gene is perhaps TRBD1 or TRBD2, each of them matching over 5 bases. The nucleotide sequence is TGTGCCAGCAGATCCGGGGCCTCGAGGGGCTACGAGCAGTACTTC. This is translated as CASRSGASRGYEQYF.